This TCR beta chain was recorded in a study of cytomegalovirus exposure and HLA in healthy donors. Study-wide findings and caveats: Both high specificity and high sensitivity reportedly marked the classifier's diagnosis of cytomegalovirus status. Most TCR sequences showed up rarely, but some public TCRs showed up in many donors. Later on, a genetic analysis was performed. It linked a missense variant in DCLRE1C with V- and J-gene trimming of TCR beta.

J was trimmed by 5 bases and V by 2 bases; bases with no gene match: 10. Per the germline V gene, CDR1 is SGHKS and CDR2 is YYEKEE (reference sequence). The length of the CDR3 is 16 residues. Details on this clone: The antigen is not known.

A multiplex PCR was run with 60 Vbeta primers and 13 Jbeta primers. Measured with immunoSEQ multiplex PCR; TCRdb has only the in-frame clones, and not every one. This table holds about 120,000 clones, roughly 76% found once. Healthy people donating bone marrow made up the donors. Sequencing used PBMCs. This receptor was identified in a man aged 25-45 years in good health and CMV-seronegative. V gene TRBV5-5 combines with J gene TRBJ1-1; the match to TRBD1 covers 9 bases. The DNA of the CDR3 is TGTGCCAGCAGCTTTGGGCCGGACAGGGGCGGTACTGAAGCTTTCTTT. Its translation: CASSFGPDRGGTEAFF.